The 19 T cell receptor beta chains below come from one sample, sequenced in a study of blood T cell repertoires in COVID-19. The protocol was immunoSEQ multiplex PCR, while the TCRdb copy is restricted to in-frame clones and leaves out a portion. The table shows just over 300,000 clones, with 90% occurring only once. Sequenced input: PBMCs or T cells enriched from blood (not recorded which). These receptors were collected from a woman under 30 with acute COVID-19.

V and J are TRBV11-2 and TRBJ1-1; TRBD1 matches at 7 bases. CDR3 size: 15 residues. V shed 1 base, J shed 4 bases, and the junction held 6 bases outside the gene matches. Germline CDR1 reads SGHAT; CDR2 reads FQNNGV. CDR3 bases: TGTGCCAGCAGCTTAGTCCCCCACAGGGGCACTGAAGCTTTCTTT. It translates to CASSLVPHRGTEAFF. The full variable domain, in which reference TRBV11-2 and TRBJ1-1 provide the parts outside the CDR3, is EAGVAQSPRYKIIEKRQSVAFWCNPISGHATLYWYQQILGQGPKLLIQFQNNGVVDDSQLPKDRFSAERLKGVDSTLKIQPAKLEDSAVYLCASSLVPHRGTEAFFGQGTRLTVV.

This clone was picked up a small number of times. The rearrangement uses TRBV6-5 and TRBJ1-1, with TRBD1 as a possible D gene (5 bases). The CDR3 runs to 11 residues. CDR1 is MNHEY and CDR2 is SVGAGI in the germline V gene. Between the trimmed V and J ends, which lost 4 bases and 7 bases, there was a span of 7 bases. In DNA, the CDR3 is TGTGCCAGCAGTTTTGACAGTGAAGCTTTCTTT. Its protein is CASSFDSEAFF.

This clone appeared a single time. The chain recombines TRBV4-2 with TRBJ2-1; TRBD2 agrees at 9 bases. The CDR3 spans 14 residues. Germline values: CDR1 LGHNA, CDR2 YNFKEQ. Trimming took 6 bases from V and 3 from J; bases not matched to a gene: 3. The CDR3, as DNA: TGTGCCAGCAGGCCTAGCGGGGACTACAATGAGCAGTTCTTC. The encoded protein is CASRPSGDYNEQFF.

This chain links TRBV27 with TRBJ1-2; D uncertain. The V gene lost 4 bases and the J gene lost 1 base, with 10 bases spanning the gap. Germline CDR1 and CDR2: MNHEY and SMNVEV (reference sequence). CDR3 size: 14 residues. CDR3 in DNA: TGTGCCAGCAGTTCAGGCAGCCATAACTATGGCTACACCTTC. Translating it yields CASSSGSHNYGYTF.

The chain carries TRBV5-1 and TRBJ2-7, with 12 bases matching TRBD2. The CDR3 has 17 amino acids. The germline V gene encodes CDR1 SGHRS and CDR2 YFSETQ. V dropped 0 bases and J dropped 3; count of bases not matched to a gene: 7. CDR3: CASSLGLAGDGVYEQYF. As DNA, the CDR3 is TGCGCCAGCAGCTTGGGACTAGCGGGAGACGGGGTCTACGAGCAGTACTTC.

The CDR3 DNA reads TGCGCCAGCAGCACCAGGACAGGGCATGGCTACACCTTC. This translates into CASSTRTGHGYTF. V and J are TRBV5-1 and TRBJ1-2; TRBD1 matches at 8 bases. The CDR3 is 13 amino acids. J lost 6 bases, V lost 4 bases, and 5 bases had no gene match. The germline V gene has CDR1 SGHRS and CDR2 YFSETQ.

This chain joins TRBV27 and TRBJ2-1, with D possibly TRBD1 on 5 matching bases. CDR1 and CDR2 from the germline V gene are MNHEY and SMNVEV (reference sequence). This CDR3 has 14 amino acids. Trimming stripped 3 bases from V and 6 bases from J, with 12 bases between. DNA of the CDR3: TGTGCCAGCAGTTTCGGCAGGGTGGTCAATGAGCAGTTCTTC. Translated: CASSFGRVVNEQFF.

The rearrangement links TRBV27 to TRBJ1-5, with 7 bases lining up with TRBD1. J gave up 5 bases and V 4 bases, and 5 bases lay outside the gene matches. CDR1 is MNHEY and CDR2 is SMNVEV in the germline V gene (reference sequence). This CDR3 is built from 14 residues. The CDR3 loop is CASSSRTGDQPQHF. In nucleotides, the CDR3 is TGTGCCAGCAGTTCCCGTACAGGGGATCAGCCCCAGCATTTT.

This clone was observed a single time. The V call is TRBV5-6, the J call TRBJ2-3, with a weak D call TRBD2 (6 bases). Germline V gene lookup returns CDR1 SGHDT and CDR2 YYEEEE. Trimming stripped 3 bases from V and 8 bases from J, with 19 bases between. There are 15 residues in the CDR3. The CDR3 loop reads CASSWGRGGVGTQYF. The CDR3 DNA reads TGTGCCAGCAGCTGGGGAAGGGGAGGTGTTGGTACGCAGTATTTT.

The chain uses TRBV5-1 and TRBJ1-2, with a possible D match to TRBD1 (5 bases). Trimming took off 2 bases at V and 7 bases at J, with 12 bases between the two ends. The V gene's germline CDR1 is SGHRS and CDR2 YFSETQ. The CDR3 covers 13 residues. CDR3 residues: CASSLSGGGGYTF. The CDR3, as DNA: TGCGCCAGCAGCTTATCGGGGGGAGGTGGCTACACCTTC.

V is TRBV5-1 and J is TRBJ1-4; 7 bases agree with TRBD1. The length of the CDR3 is 14 residues. V dropped 0 bases and J dropped 5; count of bases not matched to a gene: 1. Germline V lookup: CDR1 SGHRS, CDR2 YFSETQ. The CDR3 bases are TGCGCCAGCAGCTTGGCGACAGGGAATGAAAAACTGTTTTTT. Its translation: CASSLATGNEKLFF.

This chain connects TRBV4-2 to TRBJ2-5, with D possibly being TRBD1 (7 bases). Germline V gene sequence: CDR1 LGHNA, CDR2 YNFKEQ. V was shortened by 4 bases and J by 5 bases, with 26 bases between the two germline ends. This CDR3 has 18 amino acids. The CDR3 spells CASSPRGSSREGAETQYF. The CDR3 bases are TGTGCCAGCAGCCCTCGGGGGTCATCCCGTGAGGGGGCCGAGACCCAGTACTTC.

V gene TRBV5-1 combines with J gene TRBJ2-1; D unclear. Germline V gene sequence: CDR1 SGHRS, CDR2 YFSETQ. V dropped 7 bases and J dropped 6 bases, with 14 bases sitting between them. This CDR3 has 13 residues. The CDR3: CASAQGAINEQFF. The CDR3 DNA reads TGCGCCAGCGCCCAAGGAGCTATCAATGAGCAGTTCTTC.

The rearrangement joins TRBV3-1 (or the pseudogene TRBV3-2) to TRBJ1-1; D perhaps matches TRBD1 (6 bases). The germline V gene has CDR1 LGHDT and CDR2 YNNKEL (reference sequence). Trimming pared 1 base from V and 4 bases from J, leaving 19 bases between. This CDR3 spans 17 amino acids. In DNA, the CDR3 is TGTGCCAGCAGCCAAGTGCTACGGGGGGCGCGTGGCACTGAAGCTTTCTTT. This codes for CASSQVLRGARGTEAFF.

The chain uses TRBV28 and TRBJ1-3; TRBD1 matches 7 bases. Germline lookup yields CDR1 MDHEN and CDR2 SYDVKM. The CDR3 runs 15 residues. V was clipped by 4 bases and J by 0 bases; unmatched bases: 3. The CDR3 sequence: CASSWDRSSGNTIYF. CDR3 DNA sequence: TGTGCCAGCAGTTGGGACAGAAGCTCTGGAAACACCATATATTTT.

In this sample, this clone turned up once. The gene calls are TRBV7-3 and TRBJ2-7; 8 bases are a match to TRBD2. The CDR3 loop spans 13 amino acids. Germline CDR1 is SGHTA and CDR2 is FQGTGA. V lost 5 bases, J lost 6 bases, and 6 bases stayed unmatched. The CDR3 DNA sequence: TGTGCCAGCAGCGAAATAGCGGGATCCGAGCAGTACTTC. Amino acids: CASSEIAGSEQYF.

V usage is TRBV5-3 and J usage is TRBJ1-6; 8 bases map to TRBD1. TRBV5-3 is placed among ORFs of uncertain function. The CDR3 runs to 18 residues. Trimming removed 3 bases from V and 5 bases from J; junction bases left unmatched: 13. CDR3 coding DNA: TGTGCCAGAAGCTCCGACAGGGGTCATAACTACGATAATTCACCCCTCCACTTT. It translates to CARSSDRGHNYDNSPLHF.

This clone was picked up one time. The chain links TRBV5-6 to TRBJ1-5; 9 positions agree with TRBD1. This CDR3 has 15 residues. With V trimmed by 4 bases and J by 2 bases, 4 bases remained unmatched. Germline lookup yields CDR1 SGHDT and CDR2 YYEEEE. CDR3 coding DNA: TGTGCCAGCAGCGACAGGGGGAAGGGCAATCAGCCCCAGCATTTT. Encoded protein: CASSDRGKGNQPQHF.

This rearrangement joins TRBV19 to TRBJ1-1, with TRBD1 matching 7 bases. V shed 1 base, J shed 5 bases, and the junction held 10 bases outside the gene matches. CDR1 and CDR2 (germline): LNHDA, SQIVND (reference sequence). The CDR3 has 16 residues. The CDR3 DNA follows: TGTGCCAGTAGTATAGGGACAGGAAGTTTGAGGACTGAAGCTTTCTTT. Protein sequence: CASSIGTGSLRTEAFF.